The next 10 T cell receptor beta chains were all read from a single sample in a study of blood T cell repertoires in COVID-19. Method: immunoSEQ multiplex PCR; TCRdb's copy keeps in-frame clones and lacks some. The repertoire holds about 210,000 clones, with about nine tenths as singletons. Sequences were obtained from peripheral blood. These receptors all stem from a man aged 18 to 30 with active or convalescent COVID-19.

This sequence joins TRBV6-5 and TRBJ1-5; 8 nucleotides line up with TRBD1. This CDR3 spans 15 amino acids. Germline-derived CDR1 and CDR2 are MNHEY and SVGAGI. V lost 6 bases to trimming and J lost 3 bases; unmatched junction nucleotides: 7. As DNA, the CDR3 is TGTGCCAGCAGCGGTACAGGGGGTTCCAATCAGCCCCAGCATTTT. This sequence encodes CASSGTGGSNQPQHF.

This chain joins TRBV7-9 and TRBJ1-1; 9 bases are shared with TRBD1. The CDR3 is 14 residues long. Germline CDR1 reads SEHNR; CDR2 reads FQNEAQ (reference sequence). J was trimmed by 1 base and V by 6 bases; bases with no gene match: 3. The CDR3 protein is CASRLQGANTEAFF. The CDR3 DNA sequence: TGTGCCAGCAGGTTACAGGGGGCGAACACTGAAGCTTTCTTT.

The chain couples TRBV7-6 to TRBJ2-3; 10 bases fit TRBD2. The CDR3 length is 17 residues. Trimming at V came to 5 bases and at J to 0 bases, leaving 8 bases not matched to a gene. CDR1 SGHVS and CDR2 FNYEAQ come from the germline V gene. The DNA for the CDR3 is TGTGCCAGCAGCGATCCGGGACTAGCGAACAGCACAGATACGCAGTATTTT. This encodes CASSDPGLANSTDTQYF.

This chain links TRBV7-9 with TRBJ2-5; no clear D gene. CDR3 length: 12 amino acids. V was pared by 3 bases and J by 3 bases, with 5 bases between. Germline CDR1 is SEHNR and CDR2 is FQNEAQ (reference sequence). DNA of the CDR3: TGTGCCAGCAGCTTCCCAGAAGAGACCCAGTACTTC. Amino acid sequence: CASSFPEETQYF.

The gene calls are TRBV5-1 and TRBJ2-5, with D possibly matching TRBD1 (5 bases). There are 15 residues in the CDR3. V lost 1 base, J lost 2 bases, and 12 bases lay in between. Germline CDR1 and CDR2: SGHRS and YFSETQ. The CDR3 protein is CASSLWGNSQETQYF. In DNA form, the CDR3 reads TGCGCCAGCAGCTTGTGGGGCAACTCACAAGAGACCCAGTACTTC. The whole variable domain, filled in from reference TRBV5-1 and TRBJ2-5, reads KAGVTQTPRYLIKTRGQQVTLSCSPISGHRSVSWYQQTPGQGLQFLFEYFSETQRNKGNFPGRFSGRQFSNSRSEMNVSTLELGDSALYLCASSLWGNSQETQYFGPGTRLLVL.

The chain carries TRBV5-6 and TRBJ2-2; D uncertain. The CDR3 covers 13 residues. In germline, CDR1 is SGHDT, CDR2 YYEEEE. The V end lost 1 base, the J end lost 6 bases, and 7 bases lay between the germline ends. CDR3 DNA sequence: TGTGCCAGCAGCTTGCGTTCTTCCGGGGAGCTGTTTTTT. Encoded protein: CASSLRSSGELFF.

The rearrangement links TRBV28 to TRBJ1-5; unclear D gene. V lost 6 bases and J 6 bases, leaving 9 bases between the germline ends. CDR3 length: 12 residues. In germline, CDR1 is MDHEN, CDR2 SYDVKM. CDR3 DNA sequence: TGTGCCAGCAGGGCCCCGGGTCAGCCCCAGCATTTT. Translating it yields CASRAPGQPQHF.

This chain links TRBV5-6 with TRBJ2-1; TRBD2 matches at 7 bases. V shed 4 bases and J 1 base; nucleotides not matched to a gene: 17. The CDR3 sequence is 19 residues long. The germline CDR1 and CDR2 sequences are SGHDT and YYEEEE. CDR3: CASSRSRVLSGTSYNEQFF. The DNA for the CDR3 is TGTGCCAGCAGCCGATCCAGGGTCTTGAGCGGGACTTCCTACAATGAGCAGTTCTTC.

This chain connects TRBV4-1 to TRBJ1-6, with no clear D. V lost 4 bases to trimming and J lost 9 bases, with 10 bases between them. Germline V gives CDR1 MGHRA, CDR2 YSYEKL. The CDR3 covers 13 residues. CDR3 residues: CASSRTAGSPLHF. As DNA, the CDR3 is TGCGCCAGCAGCCGTACGGCGGGTTCACCCCTCCACTTT.

The DNA of the CDR3 is TGTGCCAGCAGCCGAGGGACAGGGGGCCGGTACGAGCAGTACTTC. Protein: CASSRGTGGRYEQYF. V gene TRBV9 combines with J gene TRBJ2-7; 12 bases map to TRBD1. Unmatched junction bases numbered 6, after V lost 4 bases and J lost 4 bases. Germline loops: CDR1 SGDLS, CDR2 YYNGEE. This CDR3 is 15 amino acids long.